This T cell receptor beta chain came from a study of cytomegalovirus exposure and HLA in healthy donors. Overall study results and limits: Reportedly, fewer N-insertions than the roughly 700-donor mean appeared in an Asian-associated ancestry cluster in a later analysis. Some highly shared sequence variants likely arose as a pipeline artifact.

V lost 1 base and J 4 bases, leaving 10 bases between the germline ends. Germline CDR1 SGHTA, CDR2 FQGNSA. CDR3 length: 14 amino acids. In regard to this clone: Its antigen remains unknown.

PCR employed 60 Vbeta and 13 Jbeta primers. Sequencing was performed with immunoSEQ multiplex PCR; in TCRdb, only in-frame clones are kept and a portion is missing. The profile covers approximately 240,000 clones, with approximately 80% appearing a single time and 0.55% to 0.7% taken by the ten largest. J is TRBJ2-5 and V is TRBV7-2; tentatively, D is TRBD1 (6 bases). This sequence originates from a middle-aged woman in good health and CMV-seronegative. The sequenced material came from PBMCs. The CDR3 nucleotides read TGTGCCAGCAGCTTAGACCTAGGGGGAGAGACCCAGTACTTC. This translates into CASSLDLGGETQYF.